This T cell receptor (beta chain) was profiled in a study of T cell responses to AZD1222 COVID-19 vaccine. Study-wide background: Both about-4-week and about-12-week second-dose recipients were combined.

Study-level findings and limits: Donors in the cohort were predominantly white British and more often female, and clonal diversity was possibly underestimated. A rise in Spike-specific TCR breadth and depth followed two AZD1222 doses.

The method was immunoSEQ multiplex PCR; TCRdb's version includes in-frame clones alone and lacks a portion of them. The repertoire holds fewer than 120,000 clones, with roughly nine tenths as singletons. A single count supports this clone. No antigen is known for it. The CDR3 spans 13 residues. V was trimmed by 0 bases and J by 11 bases, leaving 13 bases between them. Germline lookup yields CDR1 LNHNV and CDR2 YYDKDF (reference sequence). This specimen consisted of peripheral blood, obtained on day 0 of AZD1222 vaccination. The rearrangement uses TRBV15 and TRBJ1-1; no firm D call. This clonotype originated in an adult in good health. The CDR3 here is CATSRDSVLGAFF. The CDR3 DNA reads as TGTGCCACCAGCAGAGATTCGGTGCTAGGGGCTTTCTTT.